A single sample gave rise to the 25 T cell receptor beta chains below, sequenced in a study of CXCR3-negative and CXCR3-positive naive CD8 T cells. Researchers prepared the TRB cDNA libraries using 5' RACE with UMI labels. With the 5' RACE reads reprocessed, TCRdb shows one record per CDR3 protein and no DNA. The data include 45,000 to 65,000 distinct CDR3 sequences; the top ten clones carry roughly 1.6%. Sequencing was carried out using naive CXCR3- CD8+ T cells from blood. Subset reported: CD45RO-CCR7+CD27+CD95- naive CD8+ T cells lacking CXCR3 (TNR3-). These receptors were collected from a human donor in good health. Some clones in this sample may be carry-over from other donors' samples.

The CDR3 loop is CASNHRDRAYPDTQYF. The chain employs TRBV28 and TRBJ2-3; TCRdb's D call of TRBD1 is untestable without DNA. The CDR3 consists of 16 residues. Germline V gene lookup returns CDR1 MDHEN and CDR2 SYDVKM.

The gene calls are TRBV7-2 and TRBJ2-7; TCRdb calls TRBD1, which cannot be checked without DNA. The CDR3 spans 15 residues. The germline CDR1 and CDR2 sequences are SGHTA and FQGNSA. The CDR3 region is CASSHQAGSPYEQYF.

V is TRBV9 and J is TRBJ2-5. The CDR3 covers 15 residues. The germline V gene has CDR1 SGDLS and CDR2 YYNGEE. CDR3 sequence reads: CASTYGVGNQETQYF.

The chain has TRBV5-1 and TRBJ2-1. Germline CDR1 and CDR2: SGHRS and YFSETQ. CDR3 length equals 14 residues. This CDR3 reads CASSLSTNYNEQFF.

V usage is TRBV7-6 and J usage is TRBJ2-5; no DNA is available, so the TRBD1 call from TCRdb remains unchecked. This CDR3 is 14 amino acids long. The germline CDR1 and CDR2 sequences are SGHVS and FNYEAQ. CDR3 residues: CASNAGVIQETQYF.

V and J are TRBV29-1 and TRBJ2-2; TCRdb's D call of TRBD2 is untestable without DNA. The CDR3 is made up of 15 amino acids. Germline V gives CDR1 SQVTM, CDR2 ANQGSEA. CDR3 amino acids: CSATTGTSEAGELFF.

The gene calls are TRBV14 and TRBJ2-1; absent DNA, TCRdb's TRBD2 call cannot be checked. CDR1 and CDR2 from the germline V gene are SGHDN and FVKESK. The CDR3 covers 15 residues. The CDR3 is CASSQGLAGEGEQFF.

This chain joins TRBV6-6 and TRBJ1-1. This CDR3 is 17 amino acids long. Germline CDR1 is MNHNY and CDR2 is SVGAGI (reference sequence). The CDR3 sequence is CASSLPREGGDPREAFF.

The CDR3 sequence: CATSDLAGGGEQFF. This chain connects TRBV24-1 to TRBJ2-1; the D call from TCRdb, TRBD1, cannot be confirmed without DNA. The V gene's germline CDR1 is KGHDR and CDR2 SFDVKD. The CDR3 spans 14 residues.

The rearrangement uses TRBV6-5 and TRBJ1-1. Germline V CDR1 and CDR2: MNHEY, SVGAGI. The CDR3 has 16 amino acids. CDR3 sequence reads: CASSYLLTTRGTEAFF.

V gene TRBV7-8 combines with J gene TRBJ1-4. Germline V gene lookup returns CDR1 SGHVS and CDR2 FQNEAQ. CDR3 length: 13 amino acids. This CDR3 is CASSFRLDEKLFF.

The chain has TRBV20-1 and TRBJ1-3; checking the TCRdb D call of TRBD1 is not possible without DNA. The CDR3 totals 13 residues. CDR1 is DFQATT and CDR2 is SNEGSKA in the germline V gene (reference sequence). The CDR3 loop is CSAGDSTPNTIYF.

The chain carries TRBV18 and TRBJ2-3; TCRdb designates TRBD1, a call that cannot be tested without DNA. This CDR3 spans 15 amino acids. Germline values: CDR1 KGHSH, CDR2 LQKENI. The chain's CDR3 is CASSPGDVSTDTQYF.

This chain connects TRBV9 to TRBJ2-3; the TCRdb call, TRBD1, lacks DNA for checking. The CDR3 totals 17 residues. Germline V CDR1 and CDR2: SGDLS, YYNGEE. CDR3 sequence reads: CASSVSGGRGGTDTQYF.

Here the CDR3 reads CASSRQGLIEKLFF. The chain uses TRBV12-3 or TRBV12-4 and TRBJ1-4; there is no DNA to check the TCRdb D call of TRBD1. The CDR3 sequence is 14 residues long.

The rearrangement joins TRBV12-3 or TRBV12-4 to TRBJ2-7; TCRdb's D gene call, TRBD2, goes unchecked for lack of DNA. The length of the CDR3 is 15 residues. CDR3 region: CASSLGREFSYEQYF.

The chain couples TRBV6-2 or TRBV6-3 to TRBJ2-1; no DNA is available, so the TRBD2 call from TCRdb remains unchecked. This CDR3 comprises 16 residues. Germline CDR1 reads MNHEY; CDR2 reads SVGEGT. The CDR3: CASSYFLASVSNEQFF.

The CDR3 here is CASMGDRGAGELFF. The chain recombines TRBV12-3 or TRBV12-4 with TRBJ2-2; TCRdb selects TRBD1, and the lack of DNA leaves this call unchecked. The CDR3 has 14 residues.

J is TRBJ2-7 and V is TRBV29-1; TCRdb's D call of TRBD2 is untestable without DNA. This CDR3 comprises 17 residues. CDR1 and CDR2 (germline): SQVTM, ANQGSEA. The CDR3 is CSVEAGLAGVPNYEQYF.

The chain's CDR3 is CASSLWSSGSGEQFF. The chain recombines TRBV13 with TRBJ2-1; TCRdb selects TRBD2, and the lack of DNA leaves this call unchecked. The CDR3 sequence is 15 residues long. In germline, CDR1 is PRHDT, CDR2 FYEKMQ (reference sequence). The entire variable domain, with the rest obtained from reference TRBV13 and TRBJ2-1, is as follows: AAGVIQSPRHLIKEKRETATLKCYPIPRHDTVYWYQQGPGQDPQFLISFYEKMQSDKGSIPDRFSAQQFSDYHSELNMSSLELGDSALYFCASSLWSSGSGEQFFGPGTRLTVL.

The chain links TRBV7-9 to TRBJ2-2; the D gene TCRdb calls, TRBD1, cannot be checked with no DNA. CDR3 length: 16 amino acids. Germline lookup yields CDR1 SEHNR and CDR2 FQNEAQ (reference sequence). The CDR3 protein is CASSDRDRGVPGELFF. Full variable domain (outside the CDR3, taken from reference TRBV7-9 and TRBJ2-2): DTGVSQNPRHKITKRGQNVTFRCDPISEHNRLYWYRQTLGQGPEFLTYFQNEAQLEKSRLLSDRFSAERPKGSFSTLEIQRTEQGDSAMYLCASSDRDRGVPGELFFGEGSRLTVL.

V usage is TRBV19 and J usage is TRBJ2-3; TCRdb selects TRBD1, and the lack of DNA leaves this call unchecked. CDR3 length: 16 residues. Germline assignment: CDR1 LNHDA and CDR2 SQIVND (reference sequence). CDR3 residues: CASSSPGTYRTDTQYF.

The CDR3 here is CATSRDLAGRYNEQFF. The V gene is TRBV15, the J gene TRBJ2-1; the TRBD2 assignment by TCRdb is unverifiable without DNA. The V gene's germline CDR1 is LNHNV and CDR2 YYDKDF (reference sequence). This CDR3 region has 16 residues.

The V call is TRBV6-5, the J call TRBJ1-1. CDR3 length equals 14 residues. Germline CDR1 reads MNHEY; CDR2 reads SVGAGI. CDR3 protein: CASSYSAANTEAFF.

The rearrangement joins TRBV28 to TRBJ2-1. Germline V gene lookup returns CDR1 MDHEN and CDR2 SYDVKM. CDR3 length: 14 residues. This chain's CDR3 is CASSFSASYNEQFF.